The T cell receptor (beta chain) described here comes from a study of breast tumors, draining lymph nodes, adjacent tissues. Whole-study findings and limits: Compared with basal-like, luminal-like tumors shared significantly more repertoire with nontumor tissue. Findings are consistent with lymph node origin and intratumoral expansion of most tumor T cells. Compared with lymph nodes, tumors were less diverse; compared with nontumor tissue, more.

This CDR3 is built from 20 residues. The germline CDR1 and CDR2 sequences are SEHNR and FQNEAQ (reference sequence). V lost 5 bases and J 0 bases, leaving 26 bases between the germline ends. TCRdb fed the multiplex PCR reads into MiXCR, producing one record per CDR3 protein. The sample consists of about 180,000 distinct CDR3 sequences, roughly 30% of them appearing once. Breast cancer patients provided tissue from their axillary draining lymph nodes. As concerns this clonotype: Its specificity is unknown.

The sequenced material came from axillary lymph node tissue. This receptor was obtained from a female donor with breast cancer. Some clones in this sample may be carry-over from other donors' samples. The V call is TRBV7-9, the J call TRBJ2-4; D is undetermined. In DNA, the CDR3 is TGTGCCAGCAGCCCCAACCTGATCGGTGGGCCCTGGCTAGCCAAAAACATTCAGTACTTC. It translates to CASSPNLIGGPWLAKNIQYF.